One sample yielded the 23 T cell receptor beta chains listed below, sequenced in a study of blood T cell repertoires in COVID-19. Method: immunoSEQ multiplex PCR; TCRdb's copy keeps in-frame clones and lacks some. The top ten hold 3.5% to 4% of the sample, which has roughly 380,000 clones, 85% seen once. Sequencing was done on a sample of peripheral blood. The origin of the receptors is a woman younger than 30 with acute or convalescent COVID-19.

This chain connects TRBV6-1 to TRBJ1-2; perhaps TRBD1 as D (5 bases). Trimming stripped 1 base from V and 4 bases from J, with 10 bases between. CDR1 and CDR2 from the germline V gene are MNHNS and SASEGT. The CDR3 sequence is 14 residues long. The DNA for the CDR3 is TGTGCCAGCAGTGAAGACGACAGATTCTATGGCTACACCTTC. Translation: CASSEDDRFYGYTF.

V gene TRBV11-2 combines with J gene TRBJ2-7; perhaps TRBD1 as D (6 bases). This CDR3 comprises 14 residues. Trimming took 2 bases from V and 2 from J, leaving 10 bases between them. Germline V gene data show CDR1 as SGHAT and CDR2 as FQNNGV. The CDR3 DNA reads TGTGCCAGCAGCTTACGCCAGGGGCCCTACGAGCAGTACTTC. Translated: CASSLRQGPYEQYF.

The chain is built from TRBV5-5 and TRBJ1-3; D is perhaps TRBD1 (5 bases). The CDR3 covers 14 residues. Per the germline V gene, CDR1 is SGHKS and CDR2 is YYEKEE (reference sequence). V lost 0 bases and J 7 bases, leaving 11 bases between the germline ends. The CDR3 reads CASSLEAGSNTIYF. In nucleotides, the CDR3 is TGTGCCAGCAGCTTGGAAGCAGGGTCGAACACCATATATTTT.

The chain links TRBV7-2 to TRBJ1-5, with D unresolved. V was trimmed by 5 bases and J by 1 base, leaving 9 bases between them. Germline CDR1 SGHTA, CDR2 FQGNSA. This CDR3 region has 14 residues. In nucleotides, the CDR3 is TGTGCCAGCAGCGTACAAGTGAGCAATCAGCCCCAGCATTTT. It yields the protein CASSVQVSNQPQHF.

The chain recombines TRBV2 with TRBJ1-6; 9 bases fit TRBD1. The CDR3 contains 14 residues. V trimming: 5 bases; J trimming: 10 bases; junction bases outside the gene matches: 6. CDR1 and CDR2 (germline): SNHLY, FYNNEI. This CDR3 is CASSTDRGGSPLHF. The CDR3 DNA follows: TGTGCCAGCAGTACGGACAGGGGTGGGTCACCCCTCCACTTT.

This chain's CDR3 is CASSLAKGQGARETQYF. The CDR3 DNA is TGCGCCAGCAGCTTGGCCAAGGGACAGGGGGCTCGGGAGACCCAGTACTTC. The chain has TRBV5-1 and TRBJ2-5; 12 bases are a match to TRBD1. This CDR3 comprises 17 residues. V dropped 0 bases and J dropped 5; count of bases not matched to a gene: 8. Germline assignment: CDR1 SGHRS and CDR2 YFSETQ.

This clone appeared a single time. This chain links TRBV19 with TRBJ1-1; D perhaps matches TRBD1 (6 bases). This CDR3 region has 14 residues. V lost 3 bases and J lost 5, with 13 bases in between. Germline assignment: CDR1 LNHDA and CDR2 SQIVND (reference sequence). CDR3 sequence: CASSISEGGTEAFF. The CDR3 nucleotides are TGTGCCAGTAGTATCTCTGAGGGGGGGACTGAAGCTTTCTTT.

V is TRBV28 and J is TRBJ2-1; tentative D call: TRBD2 (6 bases). Trimming removed 5 bases at V and 7 bases at J, with 21 bases between. The CDR3 spans 16 residues. The germline CDR1 and CDR2 sequences are MDHEN and SYDVKM. This chain's CDR3 is CASSAPWAGTSNEQFF. The DNA for the CDR3 is TGTGCCAGCAGTGCCCCCTGGGCGGGAACGTCGAATGAGCAGTTCTTC.

This clone was counted only a few times. The rearrangement joins TRBV19 to TRBJ1-2; 7 nucleotides line up with TRBD1. V trimming: 7 bases; J trimming: 4 bases; junction bases outside the gene matches: 15. The CDR3 is 16 amino acids. Germline V lookup: CDR1 LNHDA, CDR2 SQIVND (reference sequence). In nucleotides, the CDR3 is TGTGCCAGTACCGACCCAGGGGGAAGAATAAGCTATGGCTACACCTTC. Translation gives CASTDPGGRISYGYTF.

V and J are TRBV7-9 and TRBJ1-1, with D perhaps TRBD1 (5 bases). V lost 5 bases, J lost 1 base, and 11 bases lay in between. This CDR3 is built from 14 residues. In germline, CDR1 is SEHNR, CDR2 FQNEAQ (reference sequence). CDR3 sequence reads: CASSPAGKNTEAFF. DNA of the CDR3: TGTGCCAGCAGCCCAGCAGGGAAGAACACTGAAGCTTTCTTT.

This chain links TRBV7-9 with TRBJ1-4; 8 bases match TRBD1. Losses at the gene ends were 3 bases for V and 8 bases for J; bases not matched to a gene: 11. The germline V gene has CDR1 SEHNR and CDR2 FQNEAQ (reference sequence). This CDR3 region has 16 residues. The CDR3 sequence is CASSFGQGTLREKLFF. CDR3 sequence (DNA): TGTGCCAGCAGCTTCGGACAGGGTACGCTTCGAGAAAAACTGTTTTTT.

The chain has TRBV2 and TRBJ1-5, with 9 bases identical to TRBD1. Trimming cost V 5 bases and J 2 bases; bases outside gene matches: 10. This CDR3 is built from 17 residues. Germline V lookup: CDR1 SNHLY, CDR2 FYNNEI. The CDR3 is CASSQDRGGLGNQPQHF. The CDR3 DNA is TGTGCCAGCAGTCAGGACAGGGGCGGTTTAGGCAATCAGCCCCAGCATTTT.

The V and J genes are TRBV3-1 (or the pseudogene TRBV3-2) and TRBJ2-7, with 8 bases aligning to TRBD1. The junction had 7 bases not matched to a gene; V was cut back by 3 bases and J by 3 bases. Germline V CDR1 and CDR2: LGHDT, YNNKEL (reference sequence). The length of the CDR3 is 15 residues. The CDR3 loop reads CASSHTGQGSYEQYF. CDR3 bases: TGTGCCAGCAGCCATACCGGACAGGGCAGCTACGAGCAGTACTTC.

The rearrangement joins TRBV2 to TRBJ2-7; 13 bases align to TRBD2. V was pared by 5 bases and J by 3 bases, with 4 bases of the junction left unmatched. The CDR3 has 15 amino acids. The germline CDR1 and CDR2 sequences are SNHLY and FYNNEI. CDR3 in amino acids: CASSRTSGGRYEQYF. As DNA, the CDR3 is TGTGCCAGCAGTCGGACTAGCGGGGGCCGCTACGAGCAGTACTTC.

This chain joins TRBV7-3 and TRBJ1-1; D not certain. CDR3 length: 15 amino acids. Germline CDR1 SGHTA, CDR2 FQGTGA. Trimming removed 2 bases at V and 0 bases at J, with 10 bases between. The CDR3, as DNA: TGTGCCAGCAGCTTATACGGGGTTTTGAACACTGAAGCTTTCTTT. Translation gives CASSLYGVLNTEAFF. Combining the CDR3 with reference TRBV7-3 and TRBJ1-1 gives the whole variable domain GAGVSQTPSNKVTEKGKYVELRCDPISGHTALYWYRQSLGQGPEFLIYFQGTGAADDSGLPNDRFFAVRPEGSVSTLKIQRTERGDSAVYLCASSLYGVLNTEAFFGQGTRLTVV.

V and J are TRBV9 and TRBJ2-3; D gene ambiguous. There are 14 residues in the CDR3. With 2 bases removed from V and 0 bases from J, the gap between germline ends came to 7 bases. Germline V gene lookup returns CDR1 SGDLS and CDR2 YYNGEE. The DNA for the CDR3 is TGTGCCAGCAGCGTGTGGCGGAGCACAGATACGCAGTATTTT. Its translation: CASSVWRSTDTQYF. Full variable domain (outside the CDR3, taken from reference TRBV9 and TRBJ2-3): DSGVTQTPKHLITATGQRVTLRCSPRSGDLSVYWYQQSLDQGLQFLIQYYNGEERAKGNILERFSAQQFPDLHSELNLSSLELGDSALYFCASSVWRSTDTQYFGPGTRLTVL.

The chain uses TRBV28 and TRBJ1-4, with D tentatively TRBD1 (5 bases). The CDR3 has 14 amino acids. Trimming took 8 bases from V and 4 from J, leaving 14 bases between them. Germline values: CDR1 MDHEN, CDR2 SYDVKM. In DNA, the CDR3 is TGTGCCAGCGTTTCTGGGGCGATTAATGAAAAACTGTTTTTT. Protein sequence: CASVSGAINEKLFF.

The chain joins TRBV5-1 to TRBJ2-2; 7 nucleotides agree with TRBD2. CDR3 length: 14 residues. Germline CDR1 is SGHRS and CDR2 is YFSETQ. V shed 0 bases and J 6 bases; nucleotides not matched to a gene: 2. The CDR3 bases are TGCGCCAGCAGCTTGGGTGCGGGGGCCGGGGAGCTGTTTTTT. Amino acids: CASSLGAGAGELFF. Using reference TRBV5-1 and TRBJ2-2 for the parts outside the CDR3, the full variable domain is KAGVTQTPRYLIKTRGQQVTLSCSPISGHRSVSWYQQTPGQGLQFLFEYFSETQRNKGNFPGRFSGRQFSNSRSEMNVSTLELGDSALYLCASSLGAGAGELFFGEGSRLTVL.

This clone has just a few counts. This rearrangement joins TRBV19 to TRBJ2-1, with 7 bases aligning to TRBD2. J lost 4 bases, V lost 2 bases, and 5 bases had no gene match. CDR1 is LNHDA, CDR2 SQIVND, per germline (reference sequence). The CDR3 contains 15 residues. The CDR3 DNA follows: TGTGCCAGTAGTATAAAAGCGGGATTTTACAATGAGCAGTTCTTC. Protein product: CASSIKAGFYNEQFF.

The chain is built from TRBV3-1 (or the pseudogene TRBV3-2) and TRBJ2-7; unclear D gene. The ends were cut back, 1 base at V and 2 bases at J, with 6 bases in the middle. This CDR3 spans 13 amino acids. Germline CDR1 and CDR2: LGHDT and YNNKEL (reference sequence). CDR3 sequence reads: CASSQGQAYEQYF. The DNA of the CDR3 is TGTGCCAGCAGCCAAGGCCAGGCCTACGAGCAGTACTTC.

The chain joins TRBV4-1 to TRBJ1-4; the D gene is possibly TRBD1 (5 bases). In germline, CDR1 is MGHRA, CDR2 YSYEKL. The CDR3 has 18 residues. V was cut by 3 bases and J by 4 bases, with 21 bases left in between. The CDR3 sequence is CASSQIPGGGTYNEKLFF. The CDR3 DNA sequence: TGCGCCAGCAGCCAGATCCCCGGGGGGGGGACTTATAATGAAAAACTGTTTTTT.

J is TRBJ1-1 and V is TRBV30, with D maybe TRBD1 (6 bases). Germline CDR1 reads GTSNPN; CDR2 reads SVGIG (reference sequence). CDR3 size: 14 residues. V was clipped by 4 bases and J by 5 bases, with 17 bases between them. CDR3 region: CAWTPVGGRTEAFF. DNA of the CDR3: TGTGCCTGGACCCCTGTAGGGGGTCGAACTGAAGCTTTCTTT.

This chain uses TRBV5-8 with TRBJ1-1, with a tentative D call TRBD1 (6 bases). Germline V gene sequence: CDR1 SGHTS, CDR2 YDEGEE. The CDR3 totals 15 residues. The V gene lost 0 bases and the J gene lost 1 base, with 10 bases spanning the gap. Here the CDR3 DNA reads TGTGCCAGCAGCTTGGATCGGGGACAGAACACTGAAGCTTTCTTT. Residues: CASSLDRGQNTEAFF.